This T cell receptor beta chain emerged from a study of blood T cells in healthy people across ages. Next came a second PCR, run for about 7 to 12 cycles, which used a sample-barcoded 5' primer along with a J-beta primer mix. TCRdb processed the 5' RACE reads anew with MiXCR; each CDR3 protein has one entry. Counted here are roughly 2 million distinct CDR3 sequences, around half occurring once; the ten biggest clones make up over 2%. The germline gives CDR1 DFQATT, CDR2 SNEGSKA (reference sequence). V lost 1 base and J 7 bases, leaving 13 bases between the germline ends. The CDR3 length is 13 residues. This clonotype has only a few counts.

The chain employs TRBV20-1 and TRBJ1-2; D is unclear. The sample taken for sequencing was blood. The receptor was derived from a woman in her forties in good health. The CDR3 DNA sequence: TGCAGTGCTAGAGGAGGGCATGAGGGTGGCTACACCTTC. This gives the protein CSARGGHEGGYTF.